The 32 T cell receptor beta chains in this list originate from one sample, sequenced in a study of cytomegalovirus exposure and HLA in healthy donors. 13 Jbeta primers and 60 Vbeta primers were used for the PCR. Some clones are missing from TCRdb's copy, which holds only in-frame ones; the method was immunoSEQ multiplex PCR. Of more than 95,000 clones listed, 75% to 80% were seen once; the top ten hold 5% to 6.5%. The sample was PBMCs. These receptors originate from a man in his sixties in good health and CMV-seropositive.

The gene calls are TRBV27 and TRBJ1-4; D unresolved. The CDR3 spans 14 residues. Germline-derived CDR1 and CDR2 are MNHEY and SMNVEV (reference sequence). V was pared by 2 bases and J by 4 bases, with 8 bases between. The CDR3 here is CASSLAVLNEKLFF. CDR3 in DNA: TGTGCCAGCAGTTTAGCCGTACTTAATGAAAAACTGTTTTTT. The entire variable domain, with the rest obtained from reference TRBV27 and TRBJ1-4, is as follows: EAQVTQNPRYLITVTGKKLTVTCSQNMNHEYMSWYRQDPGLGLRQIYYSMNVEVTDKGDVPEGYKVSRKEKRNFPLILESPSPNQTSLYFCASSLAVLNEKLFFGSGTQLSVL.

The J gene is TRBJ2-6, the V gene TRBV7-2, with 7 bases fitting TRBD1. Trimming took 2 bases from V and 2 from J; bases not matched to a gene: 0. The CDR3 runs 15 residues. Germline values: CDR1 SGHTA, CDR2 FQGNSA. CDR3 DNA sequence: TGTGCCAGCAGCTTACAGGGGGCTGGGGCCAACGTCCTGACTTTC. The encoded protein is CASSLQGAGANVLTF.

The CDR3 DNA is TGTGCCAGCTCACTGGACAGGGTCTACGGCTACACCTTC. It is translated as CASSLDRVYGYTF. The genes are TRBV18 and TRBJ1-2, with TRBD1 identical over 8 bases. Germline CDR1 reads KGHSH; CDR2 reads LQKENI. The CDR3 has 13 residues. Trimming at V came to 4 bases and at J to 8 bases, leaving 6 bases not matched to a gene.

The chain employs TRBV30 and TRBJ1-2; 7 nucleotides match TRBD1. Trimming cost V 5 bases and J 5 bases; bases outside gene matches: 8. The CDR3 length is 13 residues. The V gene's germline CDR1 is GTSNPN and CDR2 SVGIG (reference sequence). The DNA for the CDR3 is TGTGCCTGGCACCGGGACAGACCATATGGCTACACCTTC. It specifies CAWHRDRPYGYTF.

The chain has TRBV15 and TRBJ1-1, with 8 positions matching TRBD1. Germline lookup yields CDR1 LNHNV and CDR2 YYDKDF (reference sequence). V lost 4 bases, J lost 1 base, and 5 bases stayed unmatched. The CDR3 is made up of 15 amino acids. CDR3 amino acids: CATSTAGGANTEAFF. The CDR3 region has the DNA TGTGCCACCAGCACGGCAGGGGGCGCGAACACTGAAGCTTTCTTT.

The chain carries TRBV11-2 and TRBJ2-7; unclear D gene. The germline V and J ends were trimmed by 3 bases and 3 bases, with 24 bases remaining between them. This CDR3 is built from 18 residues. CDR1 is SGHAT and CDR2 is FQNNGV in the germline V gene. CDR3 region: CASSFEVDRVTGFYEQYF. The DNA for the CDR3 is TGTGCCAGCAGCTTCGAGGTAGACCGGGTCACCGGCTTCTACGAGCAGTACTTC.

This clone was seen a single time. The rearrangement links TRBV7-2 to TRBJ1-3; D gene unclear. This CDR3 spans 13 amino acids. Deletions cut 2 bases from V and 1 base from J, with 3 bases between. Per germline, CDR1 SGHTA and CDR2 FQGNSA. DNA for the CDR3: TGTGCCAGCAGCTTATCTTCTGGAAACACCATATATTTT. Protein: CASSLSSGNTIYF.

The chain links TRBV5-1 to TRBJ2-1, with a weak D call TRBD2 (7 bases). The germline V and J ends were trimmed by 7 bases and 4 bases, with 12 bases remaining between them. In germline, CDR1 is SGHRS, CDR2 YFSETQ. The length of the CDR3 is 13 residues. Here the CDR3 DNA reads TGCGCCAGCCGGGGGGCTCTATACAATGAGCAGTTCTTC. This gives the protein CASRGALYNEQFF.

The rearrangement uses TRBV10-3 and TRBJ1-1, with TRBD1 identical over 8 bases. The V and J ends lost 6 bases and 1 base, in that order; junction bases with no gene match: 7. The germline gives CDR1 ENHRY, CDR2 SYGVKD. The CDR3 sequence is 15 residues long. Here the CDR3 reads CAIRTSTGANTEAFF. Here the CDR3 DNA reads TGTGCCATCAGGACCTCGACAGGGGCGAACACTGAAGCTTTCTTT.

In this sample, this clone turned up a few times. V usage is TRBV7-2 and J usage is TRBJ2-5; 7 positions agree with TRBD1. Losses at the gene ends were 5 bases for V and 6 bases for J; bases not matched to a gene: 12. Germline loops: CDR1 SGHTA, CDR2 FQGNSA. The CDR3 has 15 residues. CDR3 bases: TGTGCCAGCAGCCCAAAGACAGGGATTGGTCAGACCCAGTACTTC. It is translated as CASSPKTGIGQTQYF.

The chain uses TRBV9 and TRBJ2-3, with 7 bases fitting TRBD2. The CDR3 runs to 15 residues. V was pared by 4 bases and J by 2 bases, with 7 bases of the junction left unmatched. Germline CDR1 is SGDLS and CDR2 is YYNGEE. CDR3 DNA sequence: TGTGCCAGCAGCACGGGGACTATTTCCACAGATACGCAGTATTTT. Protein product: CASSTGTISTDTQYF.

This chain joins TRBV7-2 and TRBJ2-7; 9 bases fit TRBD1. The germline gives CDR1 SGHTA, CDR2 FQGNSA. The CDR3 extends over 14 amino acids. V shed 5 bases and J 3 bases; nucleotides not matched to a gene: 5. CDR3 coding DNA: TGTGCCAGCAGCATCCGGGACAGGGACTACGAGCAGTACTTC. The encoded protein is CASSIRDRDYEQYF.

The genes are TRBV11-2 and TRBJ2-3; a possible D gene is TRBD2 (5 bases). The CDR3 runs to 15 residues. Germline V lookup: CDR1 SGHAT, CDR2 FQNNGV. Trimming pared 6 bases from V and 5 bases from J, leaving 18 bases between. CDR3 amino acids: CASSRAGDPGDTQYF. DNA for the CDR3: TGTGCCAGCAGTCGTGCCGGGGATCCGGGAGATACGCAGTATTTT.

The CDR3 DNA reads as TGCGCCAGCAGCCCCGGACAGAATAGCAATCAGCCCCAGCATTTT. Amino acids: CASSPGQNSNQPQHF. The rearrangement links TRBV5-1 to TRBJ1-5, with D perhaps TRBD1 (6 bases). Germline V lookup: CDR1 SGHRS, CDR2 YFSETQ. V was trimmed by 4 bases and J by 0 bases, leaving 11 bases between them. The CDR3 covers 15 residues. The variable domain in full, with the rest retrieved from reference TRBV5-1 and TRBJ1-5, is KAGVTQTPRYLIKTRGQQVTLSCSPISGHRSVSWYQQTPGQGLQFLFEYFSETQRNKGNFPGRFSGRQFSNSRSEMNVSTLELGDSALYLCASSPGQNSNQPQHFGDGTRLSIL.

CDR3 protein: CASSPAILESVNYGYTF. The CDR3 DNA follows: TGTGCCAGCTCACCAGCGATATTGGAAAGCGTTAACTATGGCTACACCTTC. The J gene is TRBJ1-2, the V gene TRBV18; D call uncertain. Trimming shortened V by 2 bases and J by 1 base, and 17 bases separated the two germline ends. The CDR3 spans 17 residues. The germline V gene has CDR1 KGHSH and CDR2 LQKENI. The complete variable domain, with remaining parts taken from reference TRBV18 and TRBJ1-2, reads NAGVMQNPRHLVRRRGQEARLRCSPMKGHSHVYWYRQLPEEGLKFMVYLQKENIIDESGMPKERFSAEFPKEGPSILRIQQVVRGDSAAYFCASSPAILESVNYGYTFGSGTRLTVV.

Regarding this clone: In the same sample, other DNA sequences code for this CDR3. This chain joins TRBV5-1 and TRBJ1-1; the D is unclear. From germline, CDR1 is SGHRS and CDR2 YFSETQ. V gave up 0 bases and J gave up 0 bases, with 6 bases separating them. The CDR3 extends over 14 amino acids. Here the CDR3 reads CASSLDSLNTEAFF. CDR3 nucleotides: TGCGCCAGCAGCTTGGACTCCTTGAACACTGAAGCTTTCTTT. Full variable domain (rest looked up from reference TRBV5-1 and TRBJ1-1): KAGVTQTPRYLIKTRGQQVTLSCSPISGHRSVSWYQQTPGQGLQFLFEYFSETQRNKGNFPGRFSGRQFSNSRSEMNVSTLELGDSALYLCASSLDSLNTEAFFGQGTRLTVV.

The chain employs TRBV7-2 and TRBJ1-6; no clear D gene. This CDR3 spans 17 amino acids. Germline values: CDR1 SGHTA, CDR2 FQGNSA. V gave up 7 bases and J gave up 4 bases, with 20 bases separating them. Here the CDR3 reads CASIPLASRFYNSPLHF. The CDR3 DNA follows: TGTGCCAGCATCCCTCTTGCTTCCAGATTTTATAATTCACCCCTCCACTTT.

The genes are TRBV7-2 and TRBJ2-7, with 7 bases lining up with TRBD2. The CDR3 sequence is 15 residues long. Germline V gene sequence: CDR1 SGHTA, CDR2 FQGNSA. V dropped 2 bases and J dropped 4; count of bases not matched to a gene: 8. CDR3: CASSLTGTNLYEQYF. The CDR3 DNA reads as TGTGCCAGCAGCTTAACCGGGACTAACTTATACGAGCAGTACTTC.

The DNA of the CDR3 is TGCGCCAGCAGCTTGGGGACAGGGACCGGGGAGCTGTTTTTT. It codes for CASSLGTGTGELFF. The chain employs TRBV5-1 and TRBJ2-2, with 8 bases fitting TRBD1. Trimming removed 0 bases from V and 5 bases from J; junction bases left unmatched: 0. CDR3 length equals 14 residues. The germline V gene has CDR1 SGHRS and CDR2 YFSETQ.

This clone was seen only once. The V gene is TRBV5-1, the J gene TRBJ1-3, with D possibly TRBD1 on 5 matching bases. CDR3 length: 18 residues. Deletions cut 3 bases from V and 2 bases from J, with 21 bases between. Per germline, CDR1 SGHRS and CDR2 YFSETQ. The DNA of the CDR3 is TGCGCCAGCAGCTACAGACCAGGGAAGGAGCTCACTGGAAACACCATATATTTT. It yields the protein CASSYRPGKELTGNTIYF.

This chain uses TRBV4-1 with TRBJ2-4; a weak D match, TRBD1 (6 bases). Germline values: CDR1 MGHRA, CDR2 YSYEKL. CDR3 size: 14 residues. V was clipped by 8 bases and J by 2 bases, with 13 bases between them. CDR3 nucleotide sequence: TGCGCCAGCTCTCCGACAGGTTCCAAAAACATTCAGTACTTC. Its translation: CASSPTGSKNIQYF.

The chain is built from TRBV10-3 and TRBJ1-1; no reliable D call. CDR1 and CDR2 from the germline V gene are ENHRY and SYGVKD. The CDR3 spans 14 residues. The germline V and J ends were trimmed by 6 bases and 4 bases, with 15 bases remaining between them. CDR3 nucleotides: TGTGCCATCAGACGCCAGACGGGGTCCACTGAAGCTTTCTTT. Its protein product is CAIRRQTGSTEAFF.

Worth noting for this clone: Sequence at one end of the junction differs from germline and may be a read error. CDR3 DNA: TGTTCCAGCAGCTTACGTGATCAAGGGGCCCCCCTCTATGGCTACACCTTC. It is translated as CSSSLRDQGAPLYGYTF. The chain is built from TRBV7-9 and TRBJ1-2, with a tentative D call TRBD1 (5 bases). Germline-derived CDR1 and CDR2 are SEHNR and FQNEAQ (reference sequence). This CDR3 spans 17 amino acids.

This chain connects TRBV10-1 to TRBJ2-1, with no clear D. Germline V gene lookup returns CDR1 WNHNN and CDR2 SYGVQD (reference sequence). The CDR3 consists of 11 residues. Trimming stripped 3 bases from V and 10 bases from J, with 7 bases between. DNA of the CDR3: TGCGCCAGCAGTGATTTCAGGGAGCAGTTCTTC. Translating it yields CASSDFREQFF.

A few counts support this clone. The chain employs TRBV11-1 and TRBJ1-2; 7 nucleotides align to TRBD1. Trimming took 5 bases from V and 4 from J; bases not matched to a gene: 7. This CDR3 has 14 amino acids. Per germline, CDR1 SGHAT and CDR2 FQDESV (reference sequence). The CDR3 sequence: CASSPRGTAYGYTF. The CDR3 bases are TGTGCCAGCAGCCCCCGTGGGACAGCCTATGGCTACACCTTC. The full variable domain, its missing parts supplied by reference TRBV11-1 and TRBJ1-2, is EAEVAQSPRYKITEKSQAVAFWCDPISGHATLYWYRQILGQGPELLVQFQDESVVDDSQLPKDRFSAERLKGVDSTLKIQPAELGDSAMYLCASSPRGTAYGYTFGSGTRLTVV.

This clone was counted once. Compared with germline, one end of the junction differs, possibly owing to a read error. The V gene is TRBV7-9, the J gene TRBJ1-3, with D possibly matching TRBD1 (5 bases). CDR1 and CDR2 from the germline V gene are SEHNR and FQNEAQ (reference sequence). CDR3 length: 16 residues. The CDR3: CSSSLAQGPSGNTIYF. The CDR3, as DNA: TGTTCCAGCAGCTTGGCGCAGGGTCCCTCTGGAAACACCATATATTTT.

The chain couples TRBV19 to TRBJ2-5, with 11 bases aligning to TRBD2. After removal of 5 bases from V and 1 base from J, the junction contained 9 bases not matched to a gene. This CDR3 spans 17 amino acids. The germline CDR1 and CDR2 sequences are LNHDA and SQIVND (reference sequence). The CDR3 reads CASSPPRLAGFQETQYF. The CDR3 coding sequence is TGTGCCAGTAGTCCACCGAGACTAGCGGGGTTCCAAGAGACCCAGTACTTC.

This rearrangement joins TRBV18 to TRBJ2-5; D unclear. The CDR3 consists of 14 residues. Germline values: CDR1 KGHSH, CDR2 LQKENI. The ends were cut back, 3 bases at V and 4 bases at J, with 12 bases in the middle. For the CDR3, the DNA is TGTGCCAGCTCACCGCGTGACTTGTTAGAGACCCAGTACTTC. It encodes CASSPRDLLETQYF.

V is TRBV28 and J is TRBJ1-5, with D tentatively TRBD1 (6 bases). V gave up 5 bases and J gave up 7 bases, with 18 bases separating them. The germline V gene encodes CDR1 MDHEN and CDR2 SYDVKM. The CDR3 contains 15 residues. The DNA of the CDR3 is TGTGCCAGCAGTCCCCCCATTGACAGGAGCCAGCCCCAGCATTTT. Its protein is CASSPPIDRSQPQHF.

V usage is TRBV5-1 and J usage is TRBJ1-1, with TRBD1 matching 9 bases. CDR3 size: 13 residues. The germline V gene has CDR1 SGHRS and CDR2 YFSETQ. With V trimmed by 4 bases and J by 8 bases, 6 bases remained unmatched. The chain's CDR3 is CASSAGQGQEAFF. CDR3 nucleotide sequence: TGCGCCAGCAGCGCGGGACAGGGACAAGAAGCTTTCTTT. The full variable domain, rest sourced from reference TRBV5-1 and TRBJ1-1, is KAGVTQTPRYLIKTRGQQVTLSCSPISGHRSVSWYQQTPGQGLQFLFEYFSETQRNKGNFPGRFSGRQFSNSRSEMNVSTLELGDSALYLCASSAGQGQEAFFGQGTRLTVV.

The chain combines TRBV6-5 with TRBJ2-7; D perhaps matches TRBD1 (6 bases). The CDR3 covers 13 residues. Germline CDR1 reads MNHEY; CDR2 reads SVGAGI. Trimming removed 0 bases at V and 7 bases at J, with 10 bases between. The CDR3 loop reads CASSYSGAWEQYF. Written as DNA, the CDR3 is TGTGCCAGCAGTTACTCGGGGGCCTGGGAGCAGTACTTC.

V gene TRBV6-1 combines with J gene TRBJ2-2; tentatively, D is TRBD1 (5 bases). Germline V gene data show CDR1 as MNHNS and CDR2 as SASEGT. The germline V and J ends were trimmed by 3 bases and 7 bases, with 15 bases remaining between them. CDR3 length equals 15 residues. The CDR3 sequence is CASSDGPGPYGELFF. CDR3 bases: TGTGCCAGCAGTGATGGTCCAGGGCCGTACGGGGAGCTGTTTTTT.